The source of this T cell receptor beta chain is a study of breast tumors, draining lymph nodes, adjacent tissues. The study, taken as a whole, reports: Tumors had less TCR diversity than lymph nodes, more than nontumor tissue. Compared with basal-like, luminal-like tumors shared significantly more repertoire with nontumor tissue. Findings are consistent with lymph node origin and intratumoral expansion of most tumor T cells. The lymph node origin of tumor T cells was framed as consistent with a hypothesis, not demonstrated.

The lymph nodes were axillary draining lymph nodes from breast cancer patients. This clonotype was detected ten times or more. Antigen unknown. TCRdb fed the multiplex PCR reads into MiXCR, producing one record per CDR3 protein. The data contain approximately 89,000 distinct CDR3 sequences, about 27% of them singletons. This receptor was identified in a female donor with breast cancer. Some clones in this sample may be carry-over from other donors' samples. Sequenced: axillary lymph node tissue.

Here the CDR3 DNA reads TGTGCCAGTAGTATGTCGACAGGGGGCGAGCAGTACTTC. This gives the protein CASSMSTGGEQYF. The chain carries TRBV19 and TRBJ2-7, with TRBD1 identical over 9 bases. Germline CDR1 is LNHDA and CDR2 is SQIVND (reference sequence). V lost 3 bases and J lost 6; bases outside the gene matches: 3. This CDR3 contains 13 residues.